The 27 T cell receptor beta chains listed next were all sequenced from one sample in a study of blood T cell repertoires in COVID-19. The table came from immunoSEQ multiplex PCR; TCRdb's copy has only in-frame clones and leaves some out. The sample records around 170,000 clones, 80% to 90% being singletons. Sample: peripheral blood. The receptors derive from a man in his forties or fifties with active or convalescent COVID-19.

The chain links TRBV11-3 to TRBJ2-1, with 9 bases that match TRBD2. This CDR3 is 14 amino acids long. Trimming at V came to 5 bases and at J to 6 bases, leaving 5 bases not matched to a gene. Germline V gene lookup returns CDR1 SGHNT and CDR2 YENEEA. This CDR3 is CASSTSGRFNEQFF. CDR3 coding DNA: TGTGCCAGCAGCACGAGCGGGAGGTTCAATGAGCAGTTCTTC. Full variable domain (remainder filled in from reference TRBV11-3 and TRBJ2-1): EAGVVQSPRYKIIEKKQPVAFWCNPISGHNTLYWYLQNLGQGPELLIRYENEEAVDDSQLPKDRFSAERLKGVDSTLKIQPAELGDSAVYLCASSTSGRFNEQFFGPGTRLTVL.

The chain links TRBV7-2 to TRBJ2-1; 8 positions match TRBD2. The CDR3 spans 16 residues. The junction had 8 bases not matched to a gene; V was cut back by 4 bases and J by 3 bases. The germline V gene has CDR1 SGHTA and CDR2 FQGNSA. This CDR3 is CASSSPGLGFYNEQFF. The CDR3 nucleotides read TGTGCCAGCAGCTCGCCGGGACTAGGATTCTACAATGAGCAGTTCTTC.

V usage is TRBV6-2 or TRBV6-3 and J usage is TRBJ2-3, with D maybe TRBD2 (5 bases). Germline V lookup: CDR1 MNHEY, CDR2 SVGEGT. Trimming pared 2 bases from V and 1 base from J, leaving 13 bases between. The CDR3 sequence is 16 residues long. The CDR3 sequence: CASSYPPGFGTDTQYF. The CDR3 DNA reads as TGTGCCAGCAGTTACCCCCCGGGGTTCGGCACAGATACGCAGTATTTT.

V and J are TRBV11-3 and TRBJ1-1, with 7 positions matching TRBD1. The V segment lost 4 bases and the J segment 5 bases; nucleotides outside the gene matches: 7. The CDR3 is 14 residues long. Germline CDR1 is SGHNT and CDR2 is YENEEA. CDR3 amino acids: CASSSGDSGTEAFF. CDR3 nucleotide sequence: TGTGCCAGCAGCTCAGGGGACAGTGGGACTGAAGCTTTCTTT. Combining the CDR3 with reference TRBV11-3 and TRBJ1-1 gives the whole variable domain EAGVVQSPRYKIIEKKQPVAFWCNPISGHNTLYWYLQNLGQGPELLIRYENEEAVDDSQLPKDRFSAERLKGVDSTLKIQPAELGDSAVYLCASSSGDSGTEAFFGQGTRLTVV.

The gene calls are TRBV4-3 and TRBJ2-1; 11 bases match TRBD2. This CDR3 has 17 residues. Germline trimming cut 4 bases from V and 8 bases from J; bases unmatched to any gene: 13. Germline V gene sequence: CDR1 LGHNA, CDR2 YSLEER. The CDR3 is CASSPRPSSGGADEQFF. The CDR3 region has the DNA TGCGCCAGCAGCCCGCGGCCTAGTAGCGGGGGGGCCGATGAGCAGTTCTTC.

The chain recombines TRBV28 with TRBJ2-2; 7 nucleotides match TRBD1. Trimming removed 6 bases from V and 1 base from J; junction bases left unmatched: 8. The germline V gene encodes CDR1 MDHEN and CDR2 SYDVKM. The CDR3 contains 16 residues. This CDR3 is CASSPHRGGNTGELFF. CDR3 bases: TGTGCCAGCAGCCCCCACAGGGGTGGGAACACCGGGGAGCTGTTTTTT. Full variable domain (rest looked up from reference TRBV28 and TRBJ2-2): DVKVTQSSRYLVKRTGEKVFLECVQDMDHENMFWYRQDPGLGLRLIYFSYDVKMKEKGDIPEGYSVSREKKERFSLILESASTNQTSMYLCASSPHRGGNTGELFFGEGSRLTVL.

In DNA, the CDR3 is TGCAGCGTGAACCGGGGGATTAACCAAGAGACCCAGTACTTC. It yields the protein CSVNRGINQETQYF. The chain employs TRBV29-1 and TRBJ2-5; D possibly corresponds to TRBD2 (6 bases). The germline gives CDR1 SQVTM, CDR2 ANQGSEA. This CDR3 region has 14 residues. Trimming cost V 6 bases and J 0 bases, with 14 bases left between them.

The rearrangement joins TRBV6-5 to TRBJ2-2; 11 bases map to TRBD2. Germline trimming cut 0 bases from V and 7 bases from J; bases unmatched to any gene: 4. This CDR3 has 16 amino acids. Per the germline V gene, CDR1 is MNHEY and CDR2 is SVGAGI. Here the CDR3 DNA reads TGTGCCAGCAGTTACTCTAAACTAGCGGGAGTCGGGGAGCTGTTTTTT. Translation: CASSYSKLAGVGELFF.

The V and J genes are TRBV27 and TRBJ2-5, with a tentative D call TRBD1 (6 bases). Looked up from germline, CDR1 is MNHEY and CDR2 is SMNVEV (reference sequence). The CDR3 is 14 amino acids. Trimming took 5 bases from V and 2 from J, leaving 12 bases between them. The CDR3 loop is CASSPRDRQETQYF. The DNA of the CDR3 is TGTGCCAGCAGTCCCCGCGACAGGCAAGAGACCCAGTACTTC.

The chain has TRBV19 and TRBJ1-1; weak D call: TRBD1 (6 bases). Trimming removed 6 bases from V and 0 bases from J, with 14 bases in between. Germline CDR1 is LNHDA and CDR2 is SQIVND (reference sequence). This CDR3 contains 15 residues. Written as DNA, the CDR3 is TGTGCCAGTAGCCAACTCAGGGGTGTGAACACTGAAGCTTTCTTT. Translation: CASSQLRGVNTEAFF. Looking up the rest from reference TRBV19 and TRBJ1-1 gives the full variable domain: DGGITQSPKYLFRKEGQNVTLSCEQNLNHDAMYWYRQDPGQGLRLIYYSQIVNDFQKGDIAEGYSVSREKKESFPLTVTSAQKNPTAFYLCASSQLRGVNTEAFFGQGTRLTVV.

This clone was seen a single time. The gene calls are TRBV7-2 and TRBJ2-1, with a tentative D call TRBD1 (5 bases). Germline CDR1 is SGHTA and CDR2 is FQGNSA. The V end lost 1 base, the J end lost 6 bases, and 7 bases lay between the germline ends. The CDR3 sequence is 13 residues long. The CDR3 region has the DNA TGTGCCAGCAGCTTAGGTCAGGGCAATGAGCAGTTCTTC. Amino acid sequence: CASSLGQGNEQFF.

CDR3 residues: CASSQAGEGTPLHF. Here the CDR3 DNA reads TGTGCCAGCAGCCAAGCGGGGGAAGGGACACCCCTCCACTTT. V is TRBV3-1 (or the pseudogene TRBV3-2) and J is TRBJ1-6; a possible D gene is TRBD1 (5 bases). The germline V gene has CDR1 LGHDT and CDR2 YNNKEL (reference sequence). This CDR3 is 14 amino acids long. Trimming removed 1 base at V and 11 bases at J, with 12 bases between.

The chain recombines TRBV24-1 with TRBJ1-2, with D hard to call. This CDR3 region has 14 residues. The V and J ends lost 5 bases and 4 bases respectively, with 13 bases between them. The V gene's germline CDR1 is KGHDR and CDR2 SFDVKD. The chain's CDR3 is CATSATDTSYGYTF. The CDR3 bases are TGTGCCACCAGTGCTACCGACACTAGCTATGGCTACACCTTC.

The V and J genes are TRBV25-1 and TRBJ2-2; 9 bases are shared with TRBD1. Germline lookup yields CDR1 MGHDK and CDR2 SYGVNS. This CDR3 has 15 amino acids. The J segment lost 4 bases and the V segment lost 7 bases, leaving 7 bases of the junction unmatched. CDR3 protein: CASNPGQGSTGELFF. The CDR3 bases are TGTGCCAGCAATCCGGGACAGGGCAGCACCGGGGAGCTGTTTTTT. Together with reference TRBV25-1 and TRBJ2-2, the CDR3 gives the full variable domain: EADIYQTPRYLVIGTGKKITLECSQTMGHDKMYWYQQDPGMELHLIHYSYGVNSTEKGDLSSESTVSRIRTEHFPLTLESARPSHTSQYLCASNPGQGSTGELFFGEGSRLTVL.

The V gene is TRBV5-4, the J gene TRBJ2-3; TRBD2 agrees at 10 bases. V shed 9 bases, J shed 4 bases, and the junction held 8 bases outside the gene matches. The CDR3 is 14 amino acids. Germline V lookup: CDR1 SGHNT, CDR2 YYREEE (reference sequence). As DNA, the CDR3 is TGTGCCACCGAAGCGGGGGGGTATTCAGATACGCAGTATTTT. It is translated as CATEAGGYSDTQYF.

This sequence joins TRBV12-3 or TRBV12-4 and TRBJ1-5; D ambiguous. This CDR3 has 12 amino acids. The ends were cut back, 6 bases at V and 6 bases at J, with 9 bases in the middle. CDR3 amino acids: CASSTQRQPQHF. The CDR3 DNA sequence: TGTGCCAGCAGCACTCAACGTCAGCCCCAGCATTTT.

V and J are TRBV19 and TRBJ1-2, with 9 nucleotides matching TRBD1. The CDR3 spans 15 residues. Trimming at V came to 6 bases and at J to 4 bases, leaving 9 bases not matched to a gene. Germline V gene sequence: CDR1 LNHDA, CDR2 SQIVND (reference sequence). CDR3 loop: CASSLSQGAGYGYTF. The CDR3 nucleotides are TGTGCCAGTAGCCTCTCACAGGGGGCGGGCTATGGCTACACCTTC.

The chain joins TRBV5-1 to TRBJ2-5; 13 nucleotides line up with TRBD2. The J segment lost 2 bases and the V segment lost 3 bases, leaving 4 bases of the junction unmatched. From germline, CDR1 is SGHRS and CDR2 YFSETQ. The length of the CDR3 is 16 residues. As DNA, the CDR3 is TGCGCCAGCAGCTCGGGACTAGCGGGGAGTCAAGAGACCCAGTACTTC. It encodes CASSSGLAGSQETQYF.

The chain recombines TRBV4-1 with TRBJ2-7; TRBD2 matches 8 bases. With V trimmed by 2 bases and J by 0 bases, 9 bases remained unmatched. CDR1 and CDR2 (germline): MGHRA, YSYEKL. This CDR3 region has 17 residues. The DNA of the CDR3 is TGCGCCAGCAGCCAACGGGGTAGCGGGGCCAGCTCCTACGAGCAGTACTTC. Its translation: CASSQRGSGASSYEQYF.

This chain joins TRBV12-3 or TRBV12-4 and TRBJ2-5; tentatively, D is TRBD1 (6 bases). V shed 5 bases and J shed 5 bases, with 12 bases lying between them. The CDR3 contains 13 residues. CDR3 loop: CASSGQTVETQYF. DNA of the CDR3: TGTGCCAGCAGTGGACAGACAGTGGAGACCCAGTACTTC.

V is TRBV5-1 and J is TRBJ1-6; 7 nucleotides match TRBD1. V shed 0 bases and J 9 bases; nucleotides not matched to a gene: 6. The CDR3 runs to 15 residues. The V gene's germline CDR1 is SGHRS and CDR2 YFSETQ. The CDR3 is CASSLADREGSPLHF. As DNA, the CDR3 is TGCGCCAGCAGCTTGGCCGACAGGGAAGGTTCACCCCTCCACTTT.

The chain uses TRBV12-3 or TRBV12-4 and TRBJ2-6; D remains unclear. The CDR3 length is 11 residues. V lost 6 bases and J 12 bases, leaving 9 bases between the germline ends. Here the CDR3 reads CASRSTGVLTF. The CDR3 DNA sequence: TGTGCCAGCAGGAGTACCGGCGTCCTGACTTTC.

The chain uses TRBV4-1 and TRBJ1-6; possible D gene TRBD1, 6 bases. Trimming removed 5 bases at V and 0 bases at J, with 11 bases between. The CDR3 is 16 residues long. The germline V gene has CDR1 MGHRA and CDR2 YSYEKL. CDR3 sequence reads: CASSWDTDSYNSPLHF. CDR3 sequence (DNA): TGCGCCAGCAGCTGGGACACTGACTCCTATAATTCACCCCTCCACTTT.

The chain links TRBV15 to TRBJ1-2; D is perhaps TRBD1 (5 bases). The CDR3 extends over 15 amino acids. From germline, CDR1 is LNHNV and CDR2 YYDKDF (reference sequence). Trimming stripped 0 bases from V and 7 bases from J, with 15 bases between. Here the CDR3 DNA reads TGTGCCACCAGCAGAGATTATGGCGGGGCGCGTGGCTACACCTTC. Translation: CATSRDYGGARGYTF.

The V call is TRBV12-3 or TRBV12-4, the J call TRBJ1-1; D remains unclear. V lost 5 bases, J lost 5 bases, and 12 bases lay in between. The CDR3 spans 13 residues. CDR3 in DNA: TGTGCCAGCAGTCTTATAGCTGAGACTGAAGCTTTCTTT. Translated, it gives CASSLIAETEAFF.

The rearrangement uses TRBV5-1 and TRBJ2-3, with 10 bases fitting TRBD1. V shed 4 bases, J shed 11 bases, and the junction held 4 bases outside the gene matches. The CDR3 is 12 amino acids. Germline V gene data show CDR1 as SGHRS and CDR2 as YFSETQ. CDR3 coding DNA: TGCGCCAGCAGCGTCGGACAGGGGGGGCAGTATTTT. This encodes CASSVGQGGQYF. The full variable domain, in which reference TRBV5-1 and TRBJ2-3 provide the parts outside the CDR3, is KAGVTQTPRYLIKTRGQQVTLSCSPISGHRSVSWYQQTPGQGLQFLFEYFSETQRNKGNFPGRFSGRQFSNSRSEMNVSTLELGDSALYLCASSVGQGGQYFGPGTRLTVL.

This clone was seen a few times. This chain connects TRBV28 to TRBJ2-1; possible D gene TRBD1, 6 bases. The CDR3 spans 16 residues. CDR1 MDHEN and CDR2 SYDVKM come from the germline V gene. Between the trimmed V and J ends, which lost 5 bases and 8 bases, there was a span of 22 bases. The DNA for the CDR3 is TGTGCCAGCAGTCCCTCCTGGGGGCCGCGAAGACATGAGCAGTTCTTC. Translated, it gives CASSPSWGPRRHEQFF.